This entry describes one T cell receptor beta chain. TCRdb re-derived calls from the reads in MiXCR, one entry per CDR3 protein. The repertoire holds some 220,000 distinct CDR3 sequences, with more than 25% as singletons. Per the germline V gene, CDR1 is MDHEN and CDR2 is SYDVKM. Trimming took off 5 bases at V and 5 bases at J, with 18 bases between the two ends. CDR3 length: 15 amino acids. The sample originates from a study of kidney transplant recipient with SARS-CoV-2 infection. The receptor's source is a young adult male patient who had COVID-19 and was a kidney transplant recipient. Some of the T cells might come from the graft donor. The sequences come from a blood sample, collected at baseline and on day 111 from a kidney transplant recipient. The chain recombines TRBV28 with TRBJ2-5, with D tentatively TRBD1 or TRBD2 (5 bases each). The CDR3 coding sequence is TGTGCCAGCAGTATTCGGGGACCGCTTATCGAGACCCAGTACTTC. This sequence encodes CASSIRGPLIETQYF.